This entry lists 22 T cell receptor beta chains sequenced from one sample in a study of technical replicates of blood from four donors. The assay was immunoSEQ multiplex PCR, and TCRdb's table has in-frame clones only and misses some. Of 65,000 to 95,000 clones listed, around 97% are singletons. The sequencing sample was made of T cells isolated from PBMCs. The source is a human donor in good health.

CDR3 in amino acids: CASSYRNRGREQYF. CDR3 DNA: TGTGCCAGCAGTTACCGGAACAGGGGGCGAGAGCAGTACTTC. This chain connects TRBV6-5 to TRBJ2-7; TRBD1 aligns across 9 bases. Germline CDR1 and CDR2: MNHEY and SVGAGI. The CDR3 covers 14 residues. With 2 bases clipped from V and 7 bases from J, the junction kept 6 bases outside the gene matches.

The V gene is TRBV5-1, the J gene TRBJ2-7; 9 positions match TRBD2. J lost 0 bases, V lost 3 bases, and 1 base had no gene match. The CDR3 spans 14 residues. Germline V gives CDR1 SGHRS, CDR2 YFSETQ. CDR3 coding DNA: TGCGCCAGCAGCTCGGGACTAGCCTCCTACGAGCAGTACTTC. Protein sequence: CASSSGLASYEQYF.

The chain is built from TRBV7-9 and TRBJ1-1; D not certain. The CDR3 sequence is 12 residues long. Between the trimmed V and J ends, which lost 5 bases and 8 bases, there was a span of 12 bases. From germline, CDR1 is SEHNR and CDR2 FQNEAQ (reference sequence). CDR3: CASSTEGREAFF. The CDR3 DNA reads TGTGCCAGCAGCACAGAAGGCAGGGAAGCTTTCTTT.

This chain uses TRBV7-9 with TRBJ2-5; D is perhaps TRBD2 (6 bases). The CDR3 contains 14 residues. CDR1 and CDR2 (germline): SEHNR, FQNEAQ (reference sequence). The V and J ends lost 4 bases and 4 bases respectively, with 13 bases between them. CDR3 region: CASSSPGGSETQYF. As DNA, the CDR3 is TGTGCCAGCAGCTCACCCGGGGGATCAGAGACCCAGTACTTC. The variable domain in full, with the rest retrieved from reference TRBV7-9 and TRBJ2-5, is DTGVSQNPRHKITKRGQNVTFRCDPISEHNRLYWYRQTLGQGPEFLTYFQNEAQLEKSRLLSDRFSAERPKGSFSTLEIQRTEQGDSAMYLCASSSPGGSETQYFGPGTRLLVL.

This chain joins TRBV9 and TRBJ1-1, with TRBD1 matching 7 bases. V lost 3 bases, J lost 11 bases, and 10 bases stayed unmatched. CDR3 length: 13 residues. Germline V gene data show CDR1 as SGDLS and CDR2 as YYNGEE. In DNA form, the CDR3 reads TGTGCCAGCAGCGCTGAGACAGGGAGTCACGCTTTCTTT. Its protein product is CASSAETGSHAFF.

In DNA form, the CDR3 reads TGTGCCAGCAGTCCCTACCAGGGCTCCAATGAGCAGTTCTTC. Translating it yields CASSPYQGSNEQFF. The rearrangement uses TRBV27 and TRBJ2-1; possibly TRBD1 for D (5 bases). Per the germline V gene, CDR1 is MNHEY and CDR2 is SMNVEV (reference sequence). Trimming removed 5 bases at V and 6 bases at J, with 14 bases between. The CDR3 is 14 amino acids.

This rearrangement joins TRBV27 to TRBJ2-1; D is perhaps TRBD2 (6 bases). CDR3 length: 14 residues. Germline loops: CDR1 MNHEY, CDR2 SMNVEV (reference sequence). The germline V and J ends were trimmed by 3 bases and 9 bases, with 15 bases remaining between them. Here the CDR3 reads CASSFVRGPPEQFF. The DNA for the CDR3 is TGTGCCAGCAGTTTTGTGCGGGGACCCCCTGAGCAGTTCTTC.

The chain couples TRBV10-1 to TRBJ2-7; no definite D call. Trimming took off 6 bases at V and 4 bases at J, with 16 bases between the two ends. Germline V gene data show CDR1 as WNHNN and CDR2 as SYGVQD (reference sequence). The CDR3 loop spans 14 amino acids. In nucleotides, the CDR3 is TGCGCCAGCAGGTCTGCCAGGCCCCTTTACGAGCAGTACTTC. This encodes CASRSARPLYEQYF.

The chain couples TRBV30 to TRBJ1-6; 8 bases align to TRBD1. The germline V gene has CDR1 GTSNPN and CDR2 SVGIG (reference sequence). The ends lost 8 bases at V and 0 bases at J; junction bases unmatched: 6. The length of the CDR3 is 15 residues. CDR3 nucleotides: TGTGCCAGGACGGACAGGGCCTCCTATAATTCACCCCTCCACTTT. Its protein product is CARTDRASYNSPLHF.

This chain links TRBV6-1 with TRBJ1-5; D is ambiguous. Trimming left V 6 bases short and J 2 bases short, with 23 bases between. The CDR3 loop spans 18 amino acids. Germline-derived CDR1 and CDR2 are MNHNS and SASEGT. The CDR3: CASSERPRGGRGNQPQHF. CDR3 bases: TGTGCCAGCAGCGAAAGGCCCCGGGGAGGTCGTGGCAATCAGCCCCAGCATTTT.

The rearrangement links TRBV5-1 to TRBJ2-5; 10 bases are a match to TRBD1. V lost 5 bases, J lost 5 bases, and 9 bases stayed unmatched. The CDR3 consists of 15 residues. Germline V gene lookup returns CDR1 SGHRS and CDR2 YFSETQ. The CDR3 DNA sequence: TGCGCCAGCAGTTTAGGTGGGACAGGGGAGGAGACCCAGTACTTC. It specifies CASSLGGTGEETQYF.

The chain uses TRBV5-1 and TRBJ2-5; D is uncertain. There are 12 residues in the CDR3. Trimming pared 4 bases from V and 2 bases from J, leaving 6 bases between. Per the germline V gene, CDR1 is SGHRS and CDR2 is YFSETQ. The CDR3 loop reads CASSREQETQYF. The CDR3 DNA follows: TGCGCCAGCAGCCGCGAGCAAGAGACCCAGTACTTC.

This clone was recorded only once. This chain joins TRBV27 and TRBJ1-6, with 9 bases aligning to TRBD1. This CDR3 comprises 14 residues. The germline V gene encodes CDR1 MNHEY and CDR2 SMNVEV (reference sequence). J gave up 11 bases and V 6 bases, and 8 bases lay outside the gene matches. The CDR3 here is CASSLTGGPAPLHF. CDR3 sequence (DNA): TGTGCCAGCAGCCTAACAGGGGGCCCCGCACCCCTCCACTTT.

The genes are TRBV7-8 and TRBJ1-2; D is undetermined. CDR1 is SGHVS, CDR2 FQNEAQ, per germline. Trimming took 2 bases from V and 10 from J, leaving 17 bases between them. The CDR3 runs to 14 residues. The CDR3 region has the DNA TGTGCCAGCAGCTTACGTCGGGTCGGGTCTCCCTACACCTTC. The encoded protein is CASSLRRVGSPYTF.

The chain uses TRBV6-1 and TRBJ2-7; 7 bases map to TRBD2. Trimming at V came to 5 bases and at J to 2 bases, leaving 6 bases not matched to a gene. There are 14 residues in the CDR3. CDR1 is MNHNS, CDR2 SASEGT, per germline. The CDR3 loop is CASSTSGVTYEQYF. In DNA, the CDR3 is TGTGCCAGCAGTACCAGCGGGGTCACCTACGAGCAGTACTTC.

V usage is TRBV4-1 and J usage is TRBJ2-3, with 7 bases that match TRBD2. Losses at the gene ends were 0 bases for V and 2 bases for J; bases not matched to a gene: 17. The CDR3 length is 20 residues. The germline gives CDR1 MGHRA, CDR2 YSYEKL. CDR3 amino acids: CASSQDPRTHEGGPTDTQYF. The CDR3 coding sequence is TGCGCCAGCAGCCAAGATCCTCGAACACATGAGGGAGGGCCCACAGATACGCAGTATTTT.

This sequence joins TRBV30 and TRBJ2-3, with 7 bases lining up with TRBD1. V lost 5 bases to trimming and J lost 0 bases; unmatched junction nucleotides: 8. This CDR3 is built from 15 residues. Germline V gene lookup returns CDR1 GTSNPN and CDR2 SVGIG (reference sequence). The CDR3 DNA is TGTGCCTGGGCGTCCGGGACAGCTAGCACAGATACGCAGTATTTT. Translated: CAWASGTASTDTQYF.

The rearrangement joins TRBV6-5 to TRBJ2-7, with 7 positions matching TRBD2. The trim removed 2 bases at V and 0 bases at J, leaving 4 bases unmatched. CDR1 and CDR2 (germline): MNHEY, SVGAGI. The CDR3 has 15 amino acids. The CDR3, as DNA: TGTGCCAGCAGTTACGCGGGACTACGCTCCTACGAGCAGTACTTC. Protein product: CASSYAGLRSYEQYF.

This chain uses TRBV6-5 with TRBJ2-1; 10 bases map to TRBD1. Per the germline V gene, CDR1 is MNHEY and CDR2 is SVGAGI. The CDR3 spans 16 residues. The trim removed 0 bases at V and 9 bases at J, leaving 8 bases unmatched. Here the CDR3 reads CASSYSGPGTGAEQFF. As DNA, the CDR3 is TGTGCCAGCAGTTACTCCGGTCCCGGGACAGGGGCTGAGCAGTTCTTC.

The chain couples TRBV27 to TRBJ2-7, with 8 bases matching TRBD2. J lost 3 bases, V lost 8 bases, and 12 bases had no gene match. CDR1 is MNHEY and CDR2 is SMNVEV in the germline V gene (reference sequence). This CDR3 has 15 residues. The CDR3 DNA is TGTGCCAGCTTGGCGCCGGGACTAGGCTACTACGAGCAGTACTTC. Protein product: CASLAPGLGYYEQYF.

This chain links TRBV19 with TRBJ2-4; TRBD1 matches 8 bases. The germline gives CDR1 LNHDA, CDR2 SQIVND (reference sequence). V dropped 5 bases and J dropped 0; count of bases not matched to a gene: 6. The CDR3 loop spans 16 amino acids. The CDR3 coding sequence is TGTGCCAGTAGTCTCAGGGGGCGCGCAGCCAAAAACATTCAGTACTTC. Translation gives CASSLRGRAAKNIQYF. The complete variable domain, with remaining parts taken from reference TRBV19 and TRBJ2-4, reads DGGITQSPKYLFRKEGQNVTLSCEQNLNHDAMYWYRQDPGQGLRLIYYSQIVNDFQKGDIAEGYSVSREKKESFPLTVTSAQKNPTAFYLCASSLRGRAAKNIQYFGAGTRLSVL.

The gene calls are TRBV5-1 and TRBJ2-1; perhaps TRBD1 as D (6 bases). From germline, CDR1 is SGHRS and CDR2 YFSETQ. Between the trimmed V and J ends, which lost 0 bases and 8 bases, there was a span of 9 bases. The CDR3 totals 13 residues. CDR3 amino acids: CASSLGQGYEQFF. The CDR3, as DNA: TGCGCCAGCAGCTTGGGGCAGGGGTATGAGCAGTTCTTC.